This TCR beta chain was sequenced during a study of human T cells and chemical hapten exposure. Across the whole study: The study lasted 20 to 25 weeks, and patients were dosed weekly with diphenylcyclopropenone on the scalp throughout.

Study conclusions and caveats: The immune response of these alopecia patients might not match healthy individuals'.

The study's library attached unique molecular identifiers to single cDNA molecules. TCRdb fed the RACE reads into MiXCR, producing one record per CDR3 protein. The sample lists some 340,000 distinct CDR3 sequences, 5.5% to 8% occurring once. The table lists this clonotype with a few counts. The antigen is not known. Between the trimmed V and J ends, which lost 4 bases and 1 base, there was a span of 8 bases. Germline assignment: CDR1 MNHEY and CDR2 SMNVEV (reference sequence). The CDR3 totals 14 residues. The time point here: patch test 1, 2 weeks after DPC sensitization. This sample's treatment: therapeutic diphenylcyclopropenone sensitization with weekly scalp DPC. Alopecia patients between 18 and 70 years old and suitable for DPC were used as donors.

This clonotype was obtained from a woman between 18 and 30 years old with alopecia areata. Some clones in this sample may be carry-over from other donors' samples. This specimen consisted of whole blood, obtained in connection with sensitization to the hapten diphenylcyclopropenone (DPC). This rearrangement joins TRBV27 to TRBJ1-3; D is undetermined. CDR3 protein: CASSSSWSGNTIYF. The CDR3 DNA reads as TGTGCCAGCAGTTCCTCCTGGTCTGGAAACACCATATATTTT.